The rows below give T cell receptor beta chains drawn from one sample of a study of blood T cell repertoires in COVID-19. Only in-frame clones appear in the TCRdb table, and some are missing; sequencing was by immunoSEQ multiplex PCR. The sample has under 170,000 clones; about 86% are singletons. The sample consisted of peripheral blood. These receptors were collected from a man aged 65 to 79 with acute or convalescent COVID-19. Each CDR3 is given without its conserved first and last residue. D genes are given only for firm matches. The listing skips clone size in some rows; elsewhere it reads once, few, many or a size class.

abundance	d_gene	v_gene	j_gene	CDR3aa
-	TRBD1	TRBV7-3	TRBJ2-2	ASSFATGAPGELF
few	-	TRBV29-1	TRBJ2-7	SVGPDSPGQY
-	TRBD2	TRBV9	TRBJ2-1	ASSLTSGTNEQF
-	-	TRBV28	TRBJ1-5	ASRKSGYSNQPQH
medium-sized	-	TRBV9	TRBJ1-1	ASRRTMDKNTEAF
-	TRBD1	TRBV24-1	TRBJ1-5	ATRLDRGGNSNQPQH
-	TRBD1	TRBV20-1	TRBJ2-7	SASPMGTAKREQY
-	-	TRBV28	TRBJ2-6	ASSFGQPSGANVLT
-	-	TRBV5-4	TRBJ2-3	ASRGQTDTQY
-	-	TRBV19	TRBJ2-6	ASSMREAGANVLT
-	TRBD2	TRBV19	TRBJ2-3	ASSIGILAGTDTQY
once	TRBD1	TRBV14	TRBJ2-7	ASSRQGYEQY
-	TRBD1	TRBV28	TRBJ2-1	ASSLYRGNEQF
-	TRBD2	TRBV19	TRBJ2-3	ASSGLAAGSDTQY
-	TRBD2	TRBV19	TRBJ2-2	ASSRGLAGNTGELF
-	-	TRBV4-2	TRBJ1-3	ASSQVGGSSGNTIY
once	-	TRBV19	TRBJ2-3	ASSHRALDTQY
-	-	TRBV9	TRBJ1-6	ASSVEAALLSPLH
once	TRBD2	TRBV6-5	TRBJ2-3	ASSYSQGGGTDTQY
-	-	TRBV11-2	TRBJ2-1	ASSLEAGSYNEQF
once	-	TRBV24-1	TRBJ2-1	ATSDYKSGYNEQF
few	TRBD2	TRBV10-3	TRBJ2-7	AISEPLIAGGYEQY
-	-	TRBV28	TRBJ2-1	ASSLGAPYNEQF
-	-	TRBV11-2	TRBJ2-7	ASSPPLFLQRSLSYEQY
-	-	TRBV6-5	TRBJ2-7	ASNQGNLEQY
-	-	TRBV7-2	TRBJ2-1	ASSKDRITAYNEQF
-	TRBD2	TRBV28	TRBJ2-3	ASSSSGTSTDTQY
-	TRBD1	TRBV18	TRBJ2-7	ASSPSTGGYEQY
-	TRBD1	TRBV5-1	TRBJ1-2	ASSLPRSLDRGDGYT
-	TRBD2	TRBV28	TRBJ2-1	ASRFSSGGRANEQF
-	-	TRBV6-6	TRBJ2-2	ASRDSYTGELF
-	TRBD2	TRBV9	TRBJ2-7	ASSGVLAGGEQY